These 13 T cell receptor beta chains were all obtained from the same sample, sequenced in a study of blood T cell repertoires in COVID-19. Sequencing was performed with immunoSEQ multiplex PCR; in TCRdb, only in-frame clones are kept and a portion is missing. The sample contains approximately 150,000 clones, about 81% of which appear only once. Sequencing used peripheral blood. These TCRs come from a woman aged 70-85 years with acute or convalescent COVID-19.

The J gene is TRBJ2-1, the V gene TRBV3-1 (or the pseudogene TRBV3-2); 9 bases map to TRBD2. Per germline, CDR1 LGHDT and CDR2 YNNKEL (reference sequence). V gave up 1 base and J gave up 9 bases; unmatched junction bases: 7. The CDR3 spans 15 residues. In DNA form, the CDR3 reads TGTGCCAGCAGCCAAGCGGCTAGCGGGATTATTGAGCAGTTCTTC. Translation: CASSQAASGIIEQFF.

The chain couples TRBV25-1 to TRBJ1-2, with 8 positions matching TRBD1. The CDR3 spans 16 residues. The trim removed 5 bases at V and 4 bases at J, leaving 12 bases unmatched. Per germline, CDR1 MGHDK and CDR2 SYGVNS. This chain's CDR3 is CASSKSQGALGYGYTF. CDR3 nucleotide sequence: TGTGCCAGCAGTAAAAGCCAGGGGGCGCTGGGCTATGGCTACACCTTC.

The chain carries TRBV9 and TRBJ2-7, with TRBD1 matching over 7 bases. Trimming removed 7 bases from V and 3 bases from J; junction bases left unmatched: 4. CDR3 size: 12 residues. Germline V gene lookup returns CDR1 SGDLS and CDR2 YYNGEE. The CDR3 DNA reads TGTGCCAGCGCCCGGGACAGCTACGAGCAGTACTTC. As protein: CASARDSYEQYF.

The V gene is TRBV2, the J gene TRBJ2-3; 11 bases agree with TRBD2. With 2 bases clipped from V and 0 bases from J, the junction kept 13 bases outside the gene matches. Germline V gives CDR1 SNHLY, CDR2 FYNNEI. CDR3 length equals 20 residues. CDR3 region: CASSEIPTTSGEPSTDTQYF. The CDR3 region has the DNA TGTGCCAGCAGTGAAATCCCGACGACTAGCGGGGAGCCCAGCACAGATACGCAGTATTTT.

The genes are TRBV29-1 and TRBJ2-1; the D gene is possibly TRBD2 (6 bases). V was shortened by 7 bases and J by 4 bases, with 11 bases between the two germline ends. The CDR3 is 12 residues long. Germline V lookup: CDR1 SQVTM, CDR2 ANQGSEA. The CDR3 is CSAGRGYNEQFF. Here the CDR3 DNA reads TGCAGCGCAGGCCGGGGGTACAATGAGCAGTTCTTC.

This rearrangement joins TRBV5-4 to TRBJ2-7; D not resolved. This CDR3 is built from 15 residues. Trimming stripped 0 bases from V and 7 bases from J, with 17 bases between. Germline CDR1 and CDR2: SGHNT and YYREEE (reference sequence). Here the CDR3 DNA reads TGTGCCAGCAGCTTGGATGATAGCCGATCGTGGGAGCAGTACTTC. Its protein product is CASSLDDSRSWEQYF.

As DNA, the CDR3 is TGTGCCAGCAGCTTGGACAGCCTGAACACTGAAGCTTTCTTT. Translating it yields CASSLDSLNTEAFF. This chain connects TRBV6-5 to TRBJ1-1; D might be TRBD1 (6 bases). The CDR3 totals 14 residues. Germline V gene sequence: CDR1 MNHEY, CDR2 SVGAGI. Trimming left V 6 bases short and J 0 bases short, with 11 bases between.

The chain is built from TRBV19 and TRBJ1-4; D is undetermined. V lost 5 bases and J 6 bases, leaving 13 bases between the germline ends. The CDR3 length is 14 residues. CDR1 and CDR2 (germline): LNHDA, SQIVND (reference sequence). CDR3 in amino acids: CASSERAEYEKLFF. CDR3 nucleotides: TGTGCCAGTAGTGAGCGGGCGGAATATGAAAAACTGTTTTTT.

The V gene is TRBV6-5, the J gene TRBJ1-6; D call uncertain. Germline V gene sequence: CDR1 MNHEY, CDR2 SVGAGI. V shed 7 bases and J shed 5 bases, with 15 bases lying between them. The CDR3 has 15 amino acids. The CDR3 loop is CASKLRSGDNSPLHF. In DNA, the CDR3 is TGTGCCAGCAAGCTTCGGAGCGGTGATAATTCACCCCTCCACTTT.

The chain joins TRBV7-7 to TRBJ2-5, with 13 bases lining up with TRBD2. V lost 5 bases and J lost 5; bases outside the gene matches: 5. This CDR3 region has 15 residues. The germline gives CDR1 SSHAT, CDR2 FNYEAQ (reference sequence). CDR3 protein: CASSPGTSGTETQYF. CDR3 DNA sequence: TGTGCCAGCAGCCCAGGGACTAGCGGGACCGAGACCCAGTACTTC.

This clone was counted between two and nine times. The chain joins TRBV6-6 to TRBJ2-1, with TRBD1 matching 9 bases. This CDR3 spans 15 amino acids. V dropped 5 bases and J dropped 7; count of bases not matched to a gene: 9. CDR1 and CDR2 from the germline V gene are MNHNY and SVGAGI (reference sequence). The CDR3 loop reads CASSRPGQGINEQFF. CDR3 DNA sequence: TGTGCCAGCAGTAGACCGGGACAGGGAATTAATGAGCAGTTCTTC.

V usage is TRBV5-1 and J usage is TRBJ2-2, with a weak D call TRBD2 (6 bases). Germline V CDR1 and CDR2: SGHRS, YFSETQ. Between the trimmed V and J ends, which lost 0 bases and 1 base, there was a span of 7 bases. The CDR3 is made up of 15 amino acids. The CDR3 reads CASSLGLGNTGELFF. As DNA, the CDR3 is TGCGCCAGCAGCTTGGGACTAGGGAACACCGGGGAGCTGTTTTTT.

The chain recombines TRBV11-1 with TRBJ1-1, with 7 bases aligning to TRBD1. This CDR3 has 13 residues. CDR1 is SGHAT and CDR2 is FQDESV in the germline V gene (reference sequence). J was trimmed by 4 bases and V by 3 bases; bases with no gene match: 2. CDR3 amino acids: CASSLGQSTEAFF. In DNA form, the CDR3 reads TGTGCCAGCAGCTTGGGACAGAGCACTGAAGCTTTCTTT. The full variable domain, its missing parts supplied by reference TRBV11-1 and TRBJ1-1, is EAEVAQSPRYKITEKSQAVAFWCDPISGHATLYWYRQILGQGPELLVQFQDESVVDDSQLPKDRFSAERLKGVDSTLKIQPAELGDSAMYLCASSLGQSTEAFFGQGTRLTVV.